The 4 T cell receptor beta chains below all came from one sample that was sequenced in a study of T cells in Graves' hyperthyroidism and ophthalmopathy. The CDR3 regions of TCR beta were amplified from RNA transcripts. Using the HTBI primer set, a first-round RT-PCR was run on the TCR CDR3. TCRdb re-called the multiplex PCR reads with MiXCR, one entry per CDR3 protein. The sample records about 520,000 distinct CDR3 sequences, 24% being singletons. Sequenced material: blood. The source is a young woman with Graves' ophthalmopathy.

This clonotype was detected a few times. CDR3 sequence reads: CASSWATDTDTQYF. CDR3 nucleotide sequence: TGTGCCAGCAGTTGGGCAACAGACACAGATACGCAGTATTTT. The chain employs TRBV6-2 or TRBV6-3 and TRBJ2-3; D remains ambiguous. CDR1 is MNHEY, CDR2 SVGEGT, per germline. This CDR3 region has 14 residues. V was cut by 4 bases and J by 2 bases, with 10 bases left in between.

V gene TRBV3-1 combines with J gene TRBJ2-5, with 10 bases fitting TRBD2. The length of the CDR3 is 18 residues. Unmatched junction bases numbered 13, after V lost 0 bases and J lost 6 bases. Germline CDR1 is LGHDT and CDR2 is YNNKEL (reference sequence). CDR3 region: CASSQDLSQRGGWKTQYF. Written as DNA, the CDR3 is TGTGCCAGCAGCCAAGACCTATCACAGCGGGGGGGCTGGAAGACCCAGTACTTC.

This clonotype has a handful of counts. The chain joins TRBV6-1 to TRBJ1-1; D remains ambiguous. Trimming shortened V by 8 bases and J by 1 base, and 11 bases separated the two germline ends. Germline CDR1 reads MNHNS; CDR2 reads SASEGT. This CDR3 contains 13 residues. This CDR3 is CASRKSGNTEAFF. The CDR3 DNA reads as TGTGCCAGCCGCAAATCAGGGAACACTGAAGCTTTCTTT.

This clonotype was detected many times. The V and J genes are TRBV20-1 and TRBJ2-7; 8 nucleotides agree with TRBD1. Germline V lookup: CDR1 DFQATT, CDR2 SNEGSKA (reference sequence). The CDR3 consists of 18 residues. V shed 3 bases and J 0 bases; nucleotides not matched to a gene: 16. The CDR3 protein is CSARGVGQVGVPSYEQYF. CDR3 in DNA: TGCAGTGCTAGGGGGGTGGGACAGGTGGGAGTACCCTCCTACGAGCAGTACTTC.